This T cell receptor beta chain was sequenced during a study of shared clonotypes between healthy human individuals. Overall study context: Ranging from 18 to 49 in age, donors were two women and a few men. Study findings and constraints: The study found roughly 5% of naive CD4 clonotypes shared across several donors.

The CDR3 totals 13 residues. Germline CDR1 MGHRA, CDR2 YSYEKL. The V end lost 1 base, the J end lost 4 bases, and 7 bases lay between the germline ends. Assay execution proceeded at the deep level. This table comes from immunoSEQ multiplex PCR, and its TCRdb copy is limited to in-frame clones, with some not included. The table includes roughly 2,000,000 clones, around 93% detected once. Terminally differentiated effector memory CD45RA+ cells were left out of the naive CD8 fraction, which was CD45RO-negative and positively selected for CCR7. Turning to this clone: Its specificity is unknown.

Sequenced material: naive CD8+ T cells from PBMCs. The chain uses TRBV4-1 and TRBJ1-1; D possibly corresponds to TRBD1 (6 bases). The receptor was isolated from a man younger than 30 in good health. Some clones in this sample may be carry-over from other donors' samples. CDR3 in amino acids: CASSQGGLTEAFF. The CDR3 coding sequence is TGCGCCAGCAGCCAAGGGGGGCTCACTGAAGCTTTCTTT.